A single sample is the source of the 13 T cell receptor beta chains below, sequenced in a study of blood T cell repertoires in COVID-19. Clones were sequenced by immunoSEQ multiplex PCR, and TCRdb holds only the in-frame ones, with some missing. Among 500,000 or so clones listed, 75% to 90% were seen once. The specimen was PBMCs or T cells enriched from blood (not recorded which). These receptors were taken from a young woman who had recovered from COVID-19.

V is TRBV11-2 and J is TRBJ2-2; 7 nucleotides match TRBD1. CDR1 SGHAT and CDR2 FQNNGV come from the germline V gene. V was clipped by 7 bases and J by 6 bases; unmatched bases: 8. This CDR3 spans 14 amino acids. CDR3 protein: CASTPDRSAGELFF. CDR3 nucleotide sequence: TGTGCCAGCACTCCGGACAGGTCAGCCGGGGAGCTGTTTTTT.

The chain has TRBV2 and TRBJ1-6; D gene unclear. With 1 base removed from V and 3 bases from J, the gap between germline ends came to 10 bases. The CDR3 has 16 residues. Per germline, CDR1 SNHLY and CDR2 FYNNEI. The CDR3 is CASSEVPDYYNSPLHF. The DNA for the CDR3 is TGTGCCAGCAGTGAAGTCCCAGACTACTATAATTCACCCCTCCACTTT.

The chain employs TRBV24-1 and TRBJ2-7; 10 positions match TRBD1. The length of the CDR3 is 15 residues. Germline-derived CDR1 and CDR2 are KGHDR and SFDVKD. Unmatched junction bases numbered 12, after V lost 8 bases and J lost 6 bases. This CDR3 reads CATTEIDRGLCEQYF. Here the CDR3 DNA reads TGTGCCACCACGGAAATAGACAGGGGGCTCTGCGAGCAGTACTTC.

The rearrangement links TRBV3-1 (or the pseudogene TRBV3-2) to TRBJ1-1; perhaps TRBD1 as D (6 bases). From germline, CDR1 is LGHDT and CDR2 YNNKEL (reference sequence). V gave up 4 bases and J gave up 3 bases, with 27 bases separating them. The CDR3 is made up of 19 amino acids. This CDR3 is CASSPERGRRGRIYTEAFF. In DNA form, the CDR3 reads TGTGCCAGCAGCCCCGAAAGGGGCCGCAGGGGAAGGATCTACACTGAAGCTTTCTTT.

The J gene is TRBJ2-7, the V gene TRBV30, with a tentative D call TRBD2 (7 bases). This CDR3 spans 15 amino acids. Germline V gives CDR1 GTSNPN, CDR2 SVGIG (reference sequence). Trimming cost V 0 bases and J 5 bases, with 17 bases left between them. The CDR3 loop reads CAWSVQFTGRDEQYF. Here the CDR3 DNA reads TGTGCCTGGAGTGTACAGTTCACAGGGAGGGACGAGCAGTACTTC.

The V call is TRBV3-1 (or the pseudogene TRBV3-2), the J call TRBJ1-6; TRBD1 is a possible D gene (5 bases). From germline, CDR1 is LGHDT and CDR2 YNNKEL (reference sequence). The CDR3 is 13 residues long. With 1 base removed from V and 18 bases from J, the gap between germline ends came to 16 bases. This CDR3 reads CASSQARRGPNHF. The CDR3 region has the DNA TGTGCCAGCAGCCAAGCAAGGAGGGGCCCAAACCACTTT.

The gene calls are TRBV4-1 and TRBJ2-7, with D perhaps matching TRBD2 (5 bases). Trimming took 3 bases from V and 3 from J, leaving 12 bases between them. The CDR3 length is 14 residues. Per the germline V gene, CDR1 is MGHRA and CDR2 is YSYEKL. CDR3 in DNA: TGCGCCAGCAGCCACCCGAGCGGAAGCTACGAGCAGTACTTC. As protein: CASSHPSGSYEQYF.

This chain joins TRBV3-1 (or the pseudogene TRBV3-2) and TRBJ2-3; D possibly corresponds to TRBD2 (7 bases). Trimming shortened V by 1 base and J by 4 bases, and 12 bases separated the two germline ends. CDR3 length equals 15 residues. CDR1 and CDR2 (germline): LGHDT, YNNKEL (reference sequence). The CDR3 nucleotides read TGTGCCAGCAGCCAAGGAGGGGGGGAGTCAGATACGCAGTATTTT. It codes for CASSQGGGESDTQYF.

V gene TRBV5-6 combines with J gene TRBJ2-2; D is undetermined. The germline V gene encodes CDR1 SGHDT and CDR2 YYEEEE. Trimming took off 1 base at V and 8 bases at J, with 3 bases between the two ends. This CDR3 spans 11 amino acids. This CDR3 is CASSLRGELFF. The CDR3 DNA sequence: TGTGCCAGCAGCTTGCGGGGGGAGCTGTTTTTT.

This chain joins TRBV7-9 and TRBJ2-1; possible D gene TRBD2, 5 bases. Germline loops: CDR1 SEHNR, CDR2 FQNEAQ (reference sequence). V lost 7 bases, J lost 7 bases, and 23 bases lay in between. CDR3 size: 16 residues. For the CDR3, the DNA is TGTGCCAGCAAAAAATCAGTCCGGACTTCAAGTAATGAGCAGTTCTTC. Its protein product is CASKKSVRTSSNEQFF.

The chain links TRBV24-1 to TRBJ1-1; 8 bases line up with TRBD1. This CDR3 spans 14 amino acids. Unmatched junction bases numbered 6, after V lost 7 bases and J lost 3 bases. Germline values: CDR1 KGHDR, CDR2 SFDVKD. DNA for the CDR3: TGTGCCACCAGCCGACAGGGGTGGGACACTGAAGCTTTCTTT. It translates to CATSRQGWDTEAFF.

The chain is built from TRBV27 and TRBJ2-7; the D gene is possibly TRBD2 (6 bases). CDR1 and CDR2 from the germline V gene are MNHEY and SMNVEV (reference sequence). The CDR3 is 17 amino acids. Trimming stripped 2 bases from V and 1 base from J, with 18 bases between. The CDR3 DNA follows: TGTGCCAGCAGTTTAAGGCGGGGCGCAGGCTTATCCTACGAGCAGTACTTC. It is translated as CASSLRRGAGLSYEQYF.

CDR3 DNA: TGTGCCAGCAGCCCTTCTGCCGGGGACTCCTACAATGAGCAGTTCTTC. This sequence encodes CASSPSAGDSYNEQFF. The chain links TRBV4-2 to TRBJ2-1; D may be TRBD2 (5 bases). Germline V lookup: CDR1 LGHNA, CDR2 YNFKEQ. Trimming cost V 4 bases and J 0 bases, with 13 bases left between them. This CDR3 has 16 amino acids.